The 18 T cell receptor beta chains reported below all come from one sample, sequenced in a study of CD4 T cells in relation to SARS-CoV-2 and coronaviruses. Here immunoSEQ multiplex PCR was the method, and the copy in TCRdb shows in-frame clones only, minus some. The data show tens of thousands of clones, around 90% seen once. Sample: naive CD4+ T cells from PBMCs. Subset given: naive CD4+ T cells isolated by negative enrichment. These receptors all stem from an adult with COVID-19.

This clone was seen only once. V gene TRBV30 combines with J gene TRBJ2-5; TRBD1 aligns across 12 bases. V was pared by 5 bases and J by 5 bases, with 6 bases of the junction left unmatched. CDR3 length equals 14 residues. Germline V gene data show CDR1 as GTSNPN and CDR2 as SVGIG (reference sequence). CDR3 region: CAWGTGGGWETQYF. CDR3 bases: TGTGCCTGGGGGACAGGGGGCGGATGGGAGACCCAGTACTTC. Full variable domain (remainder filled in from reference TRBV30 and TRBJ2-5): SQTIHQWPATLVQPVGSPLSLECTVEGTSNPNLYWYRQAAGRGLQLLFYSVGIGQISSEVPQNLSASRPQDRQFILSSKKLLLSDSGFYLCAWGTGGGWETQYFGPGTRLLVL.

The rearrangement joins TRBV28 to TRBJ1-1, with D uncertain. The CDR3 sequence is 14 residues long. The V end lost 3 bases, the J end lost 5 bases, and 13 bases lay between the germline ends. Germline-derived CDR1 and CDR2 are MDHEN and SYDVKM. CDR3 nucleotides: TGTGCCAGCAGTTTGTCGTATCGACTGACTGAAGCTTTCTTT. Its protein product is CASSLSYRLTEAFF.

V usage is TRBV28 and J usage is TRBJ2-7, with TRBD1 matching 12 bases. CDR3 size: 15 residues. Germline CDR1 and CDR2: MDHEN and SYDVKM. V lost 6 bases to trimming and J lost 4 bases; unmatched junction nucleotides: 7. In nucleotides, the CDR3 is TGTGCCAGCAGACGGGACAGGGGGCGGGCGTACGAGCAGTACTTC. Encoded protein: CASRRDRGRAYEQYF.

The J gene is TRBJ2-5, the V gene TRBV24-1, with D possibly called TRBD1 or TRBD2 (5 bases each). V gave up 7 bases and J gave up 1 base, with 15 bases separating them. This CDR3 has 15 residues. The germline gives CDR1 KGHDR, CDR2 SFDVKD. This chain's CDR3 is CATSPGAAVQETQYF. The CDR3, as DNA: TGTGCCACCAGCCCCGGGGCCGCTGTCCAAGAGACCCAGTACTTC.

The rearrangement links TRBV5-1 to TRBJ1-4; 9 bases line up with TRBD1. This CDR3 has 14 amino acids. Germline V gene data show CDR1 as SGHRS and CDR2 as YFSETQ. The trim removed 5 bases at V and 4 bases at J, leaving 3 bases unmatched. The CDR3: CASSSDRGNEKLFF. Here the CDR3 DNA reads TGCGCCAGCAGTTCGGACAGGGGTAATGAAAAACTGTTTTTT.

The rearrangement uses TRBV7-6 and TRBJ1-3, with a possible D match to TRBD1 (5 bases). Germline CDR1 and CDR2: SGHVS and FNYEAQ. Trimming took 1 base from V and 4 from J, leaving 14 bases between them. The CDR3 runs 16 residues. This CDR3 reads CASSLVRAGGGNTIYF. The CDR3 coding sequence is TGTGCCAGCAGCTTAGTCCGCGCGGGGGGAGGAAACACCATATATTTT.

The rearrangement uses TRBV4-1 and TRBJ1-1; D is ambiguous. Trimming removed 6 bases at V and 5 bases at J, with 16 bases between. The CDR3 is 14 amino acids. Germline V gene sequence: CDR1 MGHRA, CDR2 YSYEKL. The CDR3 is CASRRGWRVTEAFF. DNA for the CDR3: TGCGCCAGCAGGCGAGGCTGGAGGGTTACTGAAGCTTTCTTT.

V and J are TRBV2 and TRBJ2-3; TRBD2 agrees at 9 bases. The CDR3 is made up of 16 amino acids. J was trimmed by 5 bases and V by 2 bases; bases with no gene match: 8. Germline values: CDR1 SNHLY, CDR2 FYNNEI. This chain's CDR3 is CASSELSSGTGDTQYF. In DNA form, the CDR3 reads TGTGCCAGCAGTGAACTGTCTAGCGGGACGGGAGATACGCAGTATTTT.

The V call is TRBV5-5, the J call TRBJ2-1; no reliable D call. In germline, CDR1 is SGHKS, CDR2 YYEKEE (reference sequence). Trimming removed 0 bases at V and 15 bases at J, with 19 bases between. CDR3 length: 14 amino acids. The CDR3 reads CASSLEPGLKIRFF. The CDR3 nucleotides are TGTGCCAGCAGCTTGGAGCCGGGCCTCAAGATTCGGTTCTTC.

J is TRBJ2-5 and V is TRBV5-5, with D perhaps matching TRBD2 (5 bases). The V and J ends lost 4 bases and 5 bases respectively, with 24 bases between them. The CDR3 spans 17 residues. Germline assignment: CDR1 SGHKS and CDR2 YYEKEE (reference sequence). CDR3 residues: CASSPGGGGLRRETQYF. CDR3 in DNA: TGTGCCAGCAGCCCCGGCGGTGGCGGGCTTAGGCGGGAGACCCAGTACTTC.

The V and J genes are TRBV6-5 and TRBJ1-2; 7 bases map to TRBD1. Germline V gene sequence: CDR1 MNHEY, CDR2 SVGAGI. Germline trimming cut 2 bases from V and 1 base from J; bases unmatched to any gene: 7. The CDR3 totals 16 residues. The CDR3 loop is CASSYDRDGYNYGYTF. CDR3 DNA: TGTGCCAGCAGTTACGACAGGGATGGTTATAACTATGGCTACACCTTC.

The V call is TRBV6-6, the J call TRBJ2-5; D is unresolved. Looked up from germline, CDR1 is MNHNY and CDR2 is SVGAGI (reference sequence). V lost 7 bases and J 5 bases, leaving 17 bases between the germline ends. This CDR3 spans 14 amino acids. The CDR3 protein is CASTPLLGVETQYF. As DNA, the CDR3 is TGTGCCAGCACCCCTTTGCTTGGGGTGGAGACCCAGTACTTC.

The rearrangement joins TRBV30 to TRBJ1-3; 9 positions match TRBD1. V trimming: 2 bases; J trimming: 4 bases; junction bases outside the gene matches: 3. Germline V CDR1 and CDR2: GTSNPN, SVGIG (reference sequence). This CDR3 comprises 14 residues. The CDR3 spells CAWSTGTGGNTIYF. The CDR3 region has the DNA TGTGCCTGGAGTACCGGGACAGGGGGAAACACCATATATTTT.

The rearrangement links TRBV3-1 (or the pseudogene TRBV3-2) to TRBJ2-7; TRBD1 aligns across 8 bases. Germline CDR1 and CDR2: LGHDT and YNNKEL (reference sequence). The CDR3 covers 17 residues. Unmatched junction bases numbered 15, after V lost 8 bases and J lost 0 bases. CDR3 coding DNA: TGTGCCAGCGAGGACCGGGACAGGCGCTCCTCCTCCTACGAGCAGTACTTC. This codes for CASEDRDRRSSSYEQYF.

This chain joins TRBV15 and TRBJ2-5; perhaps D is TRBD1 or TRBD2 (5 bases each). CDR1 and CDR2 (germline): LNHNV, YYDKDF (reference sequence). The V and J ends lost 0 bases and 5 bases respectively, with 13 bases between them. This CDR3 contains 15 residues. CDR3 bases: TGTGCCACCAGCAGAGATATTCAGGGCGGGGAGACCCAGTACTTC. As protein: CATSRDIQGGETQYF.

The CDR3 coding sequence is TGTGCCAGCAGGTGGTCTGGGGCCAACGTCCTGACTTTC. It codes for CASRWSGANVLTF. The rearrangement uses TRBV2 and TRBJ2-6; D ambiguous. This CDR3 has 13 residues. Between the trimmed V and J ends, which lost 6 bases and 1 base, there was a span of 4 bases. Germline CDR1 reads SNHLY; CDR2 reads FYNNEI.

This sequence joins TRBV3-1 (or the pseudogene TRBV3-2) and TRBJ2-1; 12 bases are shared with TRBD2. After removal of 3 bases from V and 9 bases from J, the junction contained 6 bases not matched to a gene. CDR1 is LGHDT and CDR2 is YNNKEL in the germline V gene (reference sequence). This CDR3 has 15 residues. The CDR3 DNA sequence: TGTGCCAGCAGCCACCTAGCGGGAGGGCCGGGTGAGCAGTTCTTC. Amino acid sequence: CASSHLAGGPGEQFF.

The rearrangement uses TRBV7-2 and TRBJ2-7, with D uncertain. V was clipped by 1 base and J by 0 bases, with 7 bases between them. The CDR3 has 14 residues. Germline V lookup: CDR1 SGHTA, CDR2 FQGNSA. The CDR3 region is CASSLEQSSYEQYF. The CDR3 DNA is TGTGCCAGCAGCTTAGAGCAGAGCTCCTACGAGCAGTACTTC.